The present T cell receptor beta chain was sequenced within a study of early T cells in non-severe SARS-CoV-2 infection. Study-wide results and caveats: VDJdb matching favored anti-spike CD8 responses, missing private and CD4 specificities.

Researchers attached unique molecular identifiers to individual cDNA molecules. TCRdb recomputed calls from the 5' RACE reads with MiXCR, one row per CDR3 protein. The data contain about 71,000 distinct CDR3 sequences, around 12% of them singletons. Concerning this clonotype itself: Its antigen is currently unknown.

Germline V gives CDR1 MNHNY, CDR2 SVGAGI (reference sequence). The V end lost 4 bases, the J end lost 3 bases, and 18 bases lay between the germline ends. The CDR3 totals 16 residues. This TCR was recovered from an adult who was a healthcare worker with PCR-confirmed SARS-CoV-2 infection or an uninfected control (not recorded which). Sample: whole blood, taken at baseline. V is TRBV6-6 and J is TRBJ1-1, with D possibly being TRBD1 (5 bases). DNA of the CDR3: TGTGCCAGCAGTTCCGATAGAGCGGGGCGAGACACTGAAGCTTTCTTT. Translation: CASSSDRAGRDTEAFF.